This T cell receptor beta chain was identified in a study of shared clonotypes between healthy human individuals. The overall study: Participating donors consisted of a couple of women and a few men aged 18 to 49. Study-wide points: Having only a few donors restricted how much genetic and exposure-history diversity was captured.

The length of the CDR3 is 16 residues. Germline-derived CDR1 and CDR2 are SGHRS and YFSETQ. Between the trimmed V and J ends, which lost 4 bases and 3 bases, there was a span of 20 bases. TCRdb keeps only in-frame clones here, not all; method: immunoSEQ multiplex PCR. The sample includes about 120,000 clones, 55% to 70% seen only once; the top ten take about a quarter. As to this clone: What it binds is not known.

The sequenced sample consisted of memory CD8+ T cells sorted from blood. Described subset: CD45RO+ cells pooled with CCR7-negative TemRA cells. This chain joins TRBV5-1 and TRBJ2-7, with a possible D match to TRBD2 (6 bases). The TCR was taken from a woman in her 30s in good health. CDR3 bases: TGCGCCAGCAGCCCCGAACCCGGGAGCCCCTTCTACGAGCAGTACTTC. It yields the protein CASSPEPGSPFYEQYF.